The 28 T cell receptor beta chains in this list originate from one sample, sequenced in a study of blood T cell repertoires in COVID-19. Method: immunoSEQ multiplex PCR; TCRdb's copy keeps in-frame clones and lacks some. This table has around 86,000 clones, more than 75% appearing once. Sequencing used peripheral blood. These receptors all stem from a human donor in a cohort sampled during active COVID-19.

This chain connects TRBV24-1 to TRBJ2-7, with 7 bases lining up with TRBD1. CDR1 is KGHDR, CDR2 SFDVKD, per germline. This CDR3 is built from 16 residues. V trimming: 0 bases; J trimming: 0 bases; junction bases outside the gene matches: 4. CDR3 sequence reads: CATSDLRPGGSYEQYF. The CDR3 DNA sequence: TGTGCCACCAGTGATTTGCGACCAGGGGGCTCCTACGAGCAGTACTTC.

The chain combines TRBV19 with TRBJ1-5; D might be TRBD1 (5 bases). The CDR3 has 13 residues. Germline CDR1 reads LNHDA; CDR2 reads SQIVND (reference sequence). V shed 5 bases and J shed 5 bases, with 10 bases lying between them. The CDR3 loop reads CASSPRVDQPQHF. The CDR3 nucleotides read TGTGCCAGTAGTCCCAGGGTTGATCAGCCCCAGCATTTT.

The CDR3 DNA reads as TGTGCCAGCAGCAGCCTAGCGGCGAACACCGGGGAGCTGTTTTTT. It codes for CASSSLAANTGELFF. This chain joins TRBV5-8 and TRBJ2-2; 7 positions match TRBD2. The CDR3 spans 15 residues. Looked up from germline, CDR1 is SGHTS and CDR2 is YDEGEE. V shed 4 bases and J 0 bases; nucleotides not matched to a gene: 3.

V and J are TRBV28 and TRBJ1-5; 10 bases are shared with TRBD1. Germline V gene sequence: CDR1 MDHEN, CDR2 SYDVKM. CDR3 size: 13 residues. With V trimmed by 8 bases and J by 5 bases, 3 bases remained unmatched. CDR3 bases: TGTGCCAGCTTCGGACAGGGGGATCAGCCCCAGCATTTT. It specifies CASFGQGDQPQHF. The full variable domain, completed using reference TRBV28 and TRBJ1-5, is DVKVTQSSRYLVKRTGEKVFLECVQDMDHENMFWYRQDPGLGLRLIYFSYDVKMKEKGDIPEGYSVSREKKERFSLILESASTNQTSMYLCASFGQGDQPQHFGDGTRLSIL.

With regard to this clone: Other DNA sequences in the same sample also yield this CDR3. J is TRBJ2-7 and V is TRBV5-1; D is perhaps TRBD2 (5 bases). Germline CDR1 reads SGHRS; CDR2 reads YFSETQ. V lost 0 bases, J lost 3 bases, and 10 bases lay in between. CDR3 length equals 14 residues. CDR3 sequence reads: CASSLAGGSYEQYF. CDR3 sequence (DNA): TGCGCCAGCAGCTTGGCCGGTGGGAGCTACGAGCAGTACTTC.

The V gene is TRBV23-1, the J gene TRBJ1-6, with a weak D call TRBD1 (6 bases). TRBV23-1 is an open reading frame, and its role is uncertain. CDR3 length equals 19 residues. Trimming took off 7 bases at V and 1 base at J, with 23 bases between the two ends. CDR3: CASTQKDDPQGSYNSPLHF. The CDR3 coding sequence is TGCGCCAGCACCCAAAAGGATGACCCTCAGGGGTCCTATAATTCACCCCTCCACTTT.

The rearrangement links TRBV3-1 (or the pseudogene TRBV3-2) to TRBJ2-7, with 9 positions matching TRBD2. Germline values: CDR1 LGHDT, CDR2 YNNKEL (reference sequence). J lost 4 bases, V lost 5 bases, and 9 bases had no gene match. CDR3 size: 15 residues. The CDR3 sequence: CASSYSGGGVYEQYF. The CDR3 bases are TGTGCCAGCAGCTACAGCGGCGGGGGGGTTTACGAGCAGTACTTC.

V and J are TRBV7-2 and TRBJ2-7; 7 nucleotides match TRBD2. Germline lookup yields CDR1 SGHTA and CDR2 FQGNSA. This CDR3 has 17 amino acids. Trimming at V came to 3 bases and at J to 7 bases, leaving 18 bases not matched to a gene. The CDR3 region is CASSFKGRDEGAGEQYF. CDR3 nucleotides: TGTGCCAGCAGCTTTAAAGGAAGGGACGAGGGAGCGGGGGAGCAGTACTTC.

The chain recombines TRBV2 with TRBJ2-5; D is ambiguous. The CDR3 totals 13 residues. The germline V gene encodes CDR1 SNHLY and CDR2 FYNNEI. Trimming took 5 bases from V and 5 from J, leaving 12 bases between them. The CDR3, as DNA: TGTGCCAGCAGTCCTAACACGGAGGAGACCCAGTACTTC. This sequence encodes CASSPNTEETQYF.

The chain employs TRBV27 and TRBJ1-4; D is uncertain. This CDR3 has 16 amino acids. CDR1 is MNHEY, CDR2 SMNVEV, per germline (reference sequence). Trimming took 0 bases from V and 0 from J, leaving 8 bases between them. CDR3 in amino acids: CASSLSRAATNEKLFF. CDR3 DNA sequence: TGTGCCAGCAGTTTATCGAGGGCAGCAACTAATGAAAAACTGTTTTTT.

V gene TRBV20-1 combines with J gene TRBJ2-7; maybe TRBD1 (6 bases). Per the germline V gene, CDR1 is DFQATT and CDR2 is SNEGSKA (reference sequence). This CDR3 is built from 12 residues. The V end was cut by 6 bases, the J end by 2 bases, with 11 bases between. CDR3 in amino acids: CSASDRTYEQYF. DNA of the CDR3: TGCAGTGCGAGTGACAGGACCTACGAGCAGTACTTC.

The chain recombines TRBV3-1 (or the pseudogene TRBV3-2) with TRBJ1-6, with 10 nucleotides matching TRBD1. Germline CDR1 reads LGHDT; CDR2 reads YNNKEL (reference sequence). With 1 base clipped from V and 10 bases from J, the junction kept 4 bases outside the gene matches. This CDR3 has 15 residues. In nucleotides, the CDR3 is TGTGCCAGCAGCCAAGGGACAGGGGGAAGCTCACCCCTCCACTTT. Protein product: CASSQGTGGSSPLHF.

At least ten counts were recorded for this clone. The chain has TRBV6-5 and TRBJ2-1; 7 bases fit TRBD2. CDR1 and CDR2 from the germline V gene are MNHEY and SVGAGI. This CDR3 has 14 residues. The junction had 3 bases not matched to a gene; V was cut back by 5 bases and J by 2 bases. CDR3 bases: TGTGCCAGCAGTAAGGGACTAACCTACAATGAGCAGTTCTTC. Amino acid sequence: CASSKGLTYNEQFF.

The chain has TRBV6-5 and TRBJ2-7, with 12 bases lining up with TRBD1. The V gene end was trimmed by 2 bases and the J gene end by 7 bases; junction bases not matched to a gene: 9. Germline CDR1 MNHEY, CDR2 SVGAGI. This CDR3 region has 16 residues. This chain's CDR3 is CASSYAGTGGAKEQYF. CDR3 in DNA: TGTGCCAGCAGTTACGCCGGGACAGGGGGCGCGAAGGAGCAGTACTTC.

The chain employs TRBV29-1 and TRBJ2-7; a weak D match, TRBD2 (6 bases). The germline V and J ends were trimmed by 4 bases and 6 bases, with 13 bases remaining between them. Germline V lookup: CDR1 SQVTM, CDR2 ANQGSEA. The CDR3 spans 12 residues. For the CDR3, the DNA is TGCAGCGTTGGGCGGGGACTCTCCGAGCAGTACTTC. As protein: CSVGRGLSEQYF.

J is TRBJ2-3 and V is TRBV5-1; 7 nucleotides agree with TRBD2. J was trimmed by 7 bases and V by 7 bases; bases with no gene match: 9. The CDR3 sequence is 13 residues long. The germline V gene has CDR1 SGHRS and CDR2 YFSETQ. The CDR3 region has the DNA TGCGCCAGCGAAGGAACTAGCGACAATACGCAGTATTTT. Translated, it gives CASEGTSDNTQYF. Together with reference TRBV5-1 and TRBJ2-3, the CDR3 gives the full variable domain: KAGVTQTPRYLIKTRGQQVTLSCSPISGHRSVSWYQQTPGQGLQFLFEYFSETQRNKGNFPGRFSGRQFSNSRSEMNVSTLELGDSALYLCASEGTSDNTQYFGPGTRLTVL.

V gene TRBV5-1 combines with J gene TRBJ1-2; TRBD1 agrees at 7 bases. This CDR3 spans 15 amino acids. V dropped 3 bases and J dropped 5; count of bases not matched to a gene: 10. Per the germline V gene, CDR1 is SGHRS and CDR2 is YFSETQ. The CDR3 protein is CASSYRTGVGYGYTF. In nucleotides, the CDR3 is TGCGCCAGCAGCTATAGAACAGGGGTGGGATATGGCTACACCTTC. Filled out from reference TRBV5-1 and TRBJ1-2, the complete variable domain reads KAGVTQTPRYLIKTRGQQVTLSCSPISGHRSVSWYQQTPGQGLQFLFEYFSETQRNKGNFPGRFSGRQFSNSRSEMNVSTLELGDSALYLCASSYRTGVGYGYTFGSGTRLTVV.

This clone was observed a few times. V is TRBV14 and J is TRBJ1-6, with D possibly matching TRBD1 (5 bases). V dropped 8 bases and J dropped 8 bases, with 10 bases sitting between them. Germline V gives CDR1 SGHDN, CDR2 FVKESK. The CDR3 contains 12 residues. The CDR3 coding sequence is TGTGCCAGCTCCGACAGTTATTCACCCCTCCACTTT. Protein: CASSDSYSPLHF.

This chain links TRBV28 with TRBJ1-2; the D is unclear. Germline loops: CDR1 MDHEN, CDR2 SYDVKM. There are 18 residues in the CDR3. The ends were cut back, 4 bases at V and 4 bases at J, with 25 bases in the middle. CDR3 DNA sequence: TGTGCCAGCAGTTCCCCGGCCGCCGACAAGGCTGGATTCTATGGCTACACCTTC. Translation: CASSSPAADKAGFYGYTF.

This clone was seen only a few times. This sequence joins TRBV5-1 and TRBJ2-2; 10 bases are shared with TRBD2. CDR1 is SGHRS, CDR2 YFSETQ, per germline. Germline trimming cut 4 bases from V and 1 base from J; bases unmatched to any gene: 7. The CDR3 sequence is 17 residues long. The CDR3 here is CASSTAPSGRNTGELFF. The DNA of the CDR3 is TGCGCCAGCAGCACCGCCCCTAGCGGGAGGAACACCGGGGAGCTGTTTTTT.

The chain recombines TRBV7-8 with TRBJ1-3; D not certain. Germline assignment: CDR1 SGHVS and CDR2 FQNEAQ. Trimming took 1 base from V and 0 from J, leaving 10 bases between them. The CDR3 contains 16 residues. CDR3 residues: CASSLVLTTSGNTIYF. The CDR3, as DNA: TGTGCCAGCAGCTTAGTTTTGACAACCTCTGGAAACACCATATATTTT.

V usage is TRBV21-1 and J usage is TRBJ1-2; the listed D gene, TRBD1, was not tested against the DNA. TRBV21-1 is deemed a pseudogene. The CDR3 has 19 residues. CDR3 DNA sequence: TGTGCCAGCAGCAAAGTTGTGAGGGACAGGGGCCAACCTAACTATGGCTACACCTTC. Encoded protein: CASSKVVRDRGQPNYGYTF.

The J gene is TRBJ1-1, the V gene TRBV5-4, with D hard to call. Per the germline V gene, CDR1 is SGHNT and CDR2 is YYREEE (reference sequence). The CDR3 totals 15 residues. V shed 3 bases and J shed 0 bases, with 12 bases lying between them. CDR3 nucleotides: TGTGCCAGCAGCTCCGGTATTACAGTGAACACTGAAGCTTTCTTT. It codes for CASSSGITVNTEAFF.

The CDR3 here is CASSPQGILYNEQFF. The CDR3 coding sequence is TGTGCCAGCAGCCCTCAGGGGATATTATACAATGAGCAGTTCTTC. The rearrangement links TRBV14 to TRBJ2-1; D perhaps matches TRBD1 (6 bases). Trimming shortened V by 4 bases and J by 4 bases, and 14 bases separated the two germline ends. This CDR3 spans 15 amino acids. The germline V gene encodes CDR1 SGHDN and CDR2 FVKESK.

The chain joins TRBV24-1 to TRBJ2-5; 7 nucleotides agree with TRBD1. Germline-derived CDR1 and CDR2 are KGHDR and SFDVKD. CDR3 size: 14 residues. With 3 bases clipped from V and 5 bases from J, the junction kept 5 bases outside the gene matches. This CDR3 is CATSDGDRHETQYF. Here the CDR3 DNA reads TGTGCCACCAGTGATGGGGACAGACACGAGACCCAGTACTTC.

The chain has TRBV7-2 and TRBJ2-7; 8 bases are shared with TRBD1. V was pared by 5 bases and J by 2 bases, with 11 bases of the junction left unmatched. The CDR3 runs to 16 residues. Germline V gene lookup returns CDR1 SGHTA and CDR2 FQGNSA. The CDR3 spells CASSPRSGGLTYEQYF. The CDR3 DNA reads as TGTGCCAGCAGCCCCCGCTCAGGGGGCCTTACCTACGAGCAGTACTTC.

CDR3 region: CASSPFRGSYNEQFF. Written as DNA, the CDR3 is TGTGCCAGCAGTCCATTCAGGGGGTCCTACAATGAGCAGTTCTTC. V usage is TRBV27 and J usage is TRBJ2-1, with 7 bases that match TRBD1. Trimming removed 5 bases from V and 1 base from J; junction bases left unmatched: 5. Germline loops: CDR1 MNHEY, CDR2 SMNVEV (reference sequence). The CDR3 loop spans 15 amino acids.

This clone occurred a few times. This sequence joins TRBV10-1 and TRBJ2-2; TRBD2 aligns across 8 bases. The CDR3 consists of 15 residues. Germline V lookup: CDR1 WNHNN, CDR2 SYGVQD (reference sequence). With V trimmed by 4 bases and J by 6 bases, 7 bases remained unmatched. This chain's CDR3 is CASSGGLGRPGELFF. CDR3 in DNA: TGCGCCAGCAGTGGGGGACTAGGACGACCCGGGGAGCTGTTTTTT.